Listed below are T cell receptor beta chains from one sample, sequenced in a study of STAT5B mutations in CD4+ large granular lymphocyte leukemia. Generated by immunoSEQ multiplex PCR, the TCRdb table keeps only in-frame clones and is missing some. The sample holds tens of thousands of clones, 65% to 80% seen once. Sequencing was performed on CD4+ T cells from blood buffy coats. These TCRs come from a human donor in good health. The CDR3 runs from the conserved cysteine through the conserved F or W. A D gene is named only where the DNA matches it firmly. Clone sizes are given selectively: once, few, many, or a class where the clone is expanded.

j_call d_call clone_size v_call cdr3_nt cdr3_aa
TRBJ2-3 TRBD1 . TRBV29-1 TGCAGCGTTGATCTCGGGACAGGGCCCACAGATACGCAGTATTTT CSVDLGTGPTDTQYF
TRBJ2-1 . once TRBV29-1 TGCAGCGTTGAAAAATTCCAGGCCATAAACTACAATGAGCAGTTCTTC CSVEKFQAINYNEQFF
TRBJ1-1 . . TRBV5-1 TGCGCCAGCAGCTTGGCCGGGACATATCTCGAAGCTTTCTTT CASSLAGTYLEAFF
TRBJ1-5 . few TRBV2 TGTGCCAGCAGTGATATTGGCAGAAATAGCAATCAGCCCCAGCATTTT CASSDIGRNSNQPQHF
TRBJ1-4 . . TRBV27 TGTGCCAGCAGTTTATCGGACGGGAGGGAAAAACTGTTTTTT CASSLSDGREKLFF
TRBJ1-3 . . TRBV2 TGTGCCAGCACCCCGGCGACACACTCTGGAAACACCATATATTTT CASTPATHSGNTIYF
TRBJ1-2 . . TRBV19 TGTGCCAGTAGTCCCTTCCGGGGGAATGGCTACACCTTC CASSPFRGNGYTF
TRBJ2-1 . . TRBV5-1 TGCGCCAGCAGCCCAACCGGGTCACTAGAGGGGCAGTTCTTC CASSPTGSLEGQFF
TRBJ1-1 . . TRBV14 TGTGCCAGCAGCGCCGGGCTCCCCACTGAAGCTTTCTTT CASSAGLPTEAFF
TRBJ2-4 . . TRBV6-4 TGTGCCAGCAGTGAGGAGGGCAGAGGAAACATTCAGTACTTC CASSEEGRGNIQYF
TRBJ1-2 . few TRBV6-5 TGTGCCAGCAGTTACTCAGGCCCTAACTATGGCTACACCTTC CASSYSGPNYGYTF
TRBJ2-1 . few TRBV29-1 TGCAGCGTCCAGGGACCAGGGGAGCAGTTCTTC CSVQGPGEQFF
TRBJ2-7 TRBD2 . TRBV11-2 TGTGCCAGCAGCTTTACTAGCGGGGACTCCTACGAGCAGTACTTC CASSFTSGDSYEQYF
TRBJ2-7 . . TRBV11-2 TGTGCCAGCAGCCCTCATGGGACGGTCTCCTACGAGCAGTACTTC CASSPHGTVSYEQYF
TRBJ1-5 TRBD1 . TRBV2 TGTGCCAGCAGCGGGACAGGGGGCAGTCAGCCCCAGCATTTT CASSGTGGSQPQHF
TRBJ2-2 TRBD1 . TRBV19 TGTGCCAGTAGTATAGGCGGGACAGGGCACACCGGGGAGCTGTTTTTT CASSIGGTGHTGELFF
TRBJ2-5 TRBD2 . TRBV10-1 TGCGCCAGCAGTGGAGAGCGGGGGCAACAAGAGACCCAGTACTTC CASSGERGQQETQYF
TRBJ2-3 TRBD1 . TRBV29-1 TGCAGCGTTTCACAGGGGTTCACAGATACGCAGTATTTT CSVSQGFTDTQYF
TRBJ2-3 TRBD2 . TRBV4-3 TGCGCCAGCAGCCAAGGGGAGGGGCGCGGGACAGATACGCAGTATTTT CASSQGEGRGTDTQYF
TRBJ2-3 . . TRBV9 TGTGCCAGCAGCGTACGTGGGGACACAGATACGCAGTATTTT CASSVRGDTDTQYF
TRBJ2-5 . few TRBV2 TGTGCCAGCAGCCACCTTCACTTC CASSHLHF
TRBJ2-3 . . TRBV7-2 TGTGCCAGCAGCCCCTCAGGCAGGGGCGACACAGATACGCAGTATTTT CASSPSGRGDTDTQYF
TRBJ2-3 TRBD2 . TRBV7-2 TGTGCCAGCAGCTTAGCTGGCGGGGCGGGAGGGCCGAGGGCAGATACGCAGTATTTT CASSLAGGAGGPRADTQYF
TRBJ1-3 . . TRBV6-5 TGTGCCAGCAGTTACTCAACAGTTATCTCTGGAAACACCATATATTTT CASSYSTVISGNTIYF
TRBJ2-1 TRBD2 . TRBV5-1 TGCGCCAGCAGTAACCCGTCCCAGCGGGGCGGGGATGAGCAGTTCTTC CASSNPSQRGGDEQFF
TRBJ1-1 . few TRBV9 TGTGCCAGCAGCGGAAGGGTGGATTCTGAAGCTTTCTTT CASSGRVDSEAFF
TRBJ2-1 . . TRBV14 TGTGCCAGCAGCCGCTTGGGGGGCGGAGCCTACAATGAGCAGTTCTTC CASSRLGGGAYNEQFF
TRBJ1-2 . . TRBV28 TGTGCCAGCAGTCCAGTGGGGGGCAGGAACTATGGCTACACCTTC CASSPVGGRNYGYTF
TRBJ2-7 TRBD1 few TRBV18 TGTGCCAGCTCGGCCGGTATTGGACAGGGAGCCTACGAGCAGTACTTC CASSAGIGQGAYEQYF
TRBJ2-7 TRBD1 . TRBV5-6 TGTGCCAGCAGCTTGCCCTCGGGACAGGGGTCCTACGAGCAGTACTTC CASSLPSGQGSYEQYF
TRBJ1-1 . few TRBV10-3 TGTGCCATCAGTGAGGGGGGGGCAAACACTGAAGCTTTCTTT CAISEGGANTEAFF
TRBJ2-7 TRBD1 . TRBV28 TGTGCCAGTGGGACAGACTCCTACGAGCAGTACTTC CASGTDSYEQYF
TRBJ2-5 TRBD1 . TRBV7-2 TGTGCCAGCAGTTCAGGACAGGGTAGGGGGGAGACCCAGTACTTC CASSSGQGRGETQYF
TRBJ2-5 TRBD1 . TRBV23-1 TGCGCCAGCAGTCATACGGGACAGCAGAAAGAGACCCAGTACTTC CASSHTGQQKETQYF